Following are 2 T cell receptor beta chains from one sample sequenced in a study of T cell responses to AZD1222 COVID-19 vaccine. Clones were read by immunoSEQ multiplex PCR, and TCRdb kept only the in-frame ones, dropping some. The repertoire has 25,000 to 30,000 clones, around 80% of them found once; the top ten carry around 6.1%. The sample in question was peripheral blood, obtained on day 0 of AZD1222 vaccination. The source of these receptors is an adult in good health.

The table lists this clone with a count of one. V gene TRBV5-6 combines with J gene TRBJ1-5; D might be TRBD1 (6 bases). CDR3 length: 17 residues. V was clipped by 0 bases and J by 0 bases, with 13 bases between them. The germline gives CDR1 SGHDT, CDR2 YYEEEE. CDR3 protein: CASSLDGGGASNQPQHF. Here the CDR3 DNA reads TGTGCCAGCAGCTTGGATGGCGGGGGGGCTAGCAATCAGCCCCAGCATTTT.

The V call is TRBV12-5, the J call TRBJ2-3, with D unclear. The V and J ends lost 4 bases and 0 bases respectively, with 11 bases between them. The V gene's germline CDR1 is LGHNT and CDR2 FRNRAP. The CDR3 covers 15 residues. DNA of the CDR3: TGTGCTAGTGGTTCCCTATGGGTCAGCACAGATACGCAGTATTTT. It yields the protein CASGSLWVSTDTQYF.